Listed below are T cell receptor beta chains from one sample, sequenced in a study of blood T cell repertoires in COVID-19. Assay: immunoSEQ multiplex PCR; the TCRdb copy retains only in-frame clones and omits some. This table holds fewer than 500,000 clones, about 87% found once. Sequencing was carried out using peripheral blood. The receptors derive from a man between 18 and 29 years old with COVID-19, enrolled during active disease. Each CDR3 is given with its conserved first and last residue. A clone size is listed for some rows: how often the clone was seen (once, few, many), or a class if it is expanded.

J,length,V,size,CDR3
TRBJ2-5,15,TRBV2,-,CASSEQGLPPETQYF
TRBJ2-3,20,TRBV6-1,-,CASSEAPRNSGRAVTDTQYF
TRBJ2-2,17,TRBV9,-,CASSASGVAGARGELFF
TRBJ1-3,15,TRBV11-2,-,CASSFLSGAGNTIYF
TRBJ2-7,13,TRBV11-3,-,CASSLGQLYEQYF
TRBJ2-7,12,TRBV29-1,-,CSVGGRGPEQYF
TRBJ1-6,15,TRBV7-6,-,CASSLGQVHNSPLHF
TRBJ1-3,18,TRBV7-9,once,CASSLGGRGTAPRNTIYF
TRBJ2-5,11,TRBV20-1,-,CSAPWRETQYF
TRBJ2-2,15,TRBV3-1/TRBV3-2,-,CASSFLLGGAGELFF
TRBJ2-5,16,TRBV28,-,CASSLWLAGDQETQYF
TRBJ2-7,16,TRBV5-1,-,CASSWMTSGRSGEQYF
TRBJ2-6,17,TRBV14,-,CASSMINPRSGANVLTF
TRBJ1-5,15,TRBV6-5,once,CASSLSWGGNQPQHF
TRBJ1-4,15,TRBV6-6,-,CASSRTGNSDEKLFF
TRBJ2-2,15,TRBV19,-,CASKTSGSGTGELFF
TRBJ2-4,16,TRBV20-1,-,CSASGKAGGVKNIQYF
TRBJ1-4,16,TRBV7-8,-,CASSFLGGPGNEKLFF
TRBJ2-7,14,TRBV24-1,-,CATSDLRDIREQYF
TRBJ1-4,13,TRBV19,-,CASSGNRDEKLFF
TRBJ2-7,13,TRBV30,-,CAWSPGTGAEQYF
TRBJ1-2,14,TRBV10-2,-,CASRAGPGAYGYTF
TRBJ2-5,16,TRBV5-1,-,CASSLGGARILRPQYF
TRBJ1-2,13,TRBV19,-,CASSPQGGAGYTF
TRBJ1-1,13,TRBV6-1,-,CASSDDRDGGAFF
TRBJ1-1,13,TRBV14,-,CASSQQGYTEAFF
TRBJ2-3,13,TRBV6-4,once,CASSELGADTQYF
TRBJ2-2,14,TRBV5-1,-,CASSTDGLAGELFF
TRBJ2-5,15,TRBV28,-,CASSPRRGVLETQYF
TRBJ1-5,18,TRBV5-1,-,CASSSTLRGLVSRQPQHF
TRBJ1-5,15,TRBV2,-,CASSDGTGGGQPQHF
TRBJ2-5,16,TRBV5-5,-,CASSLGLAGSLETQYF
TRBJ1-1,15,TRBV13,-,CASSLGGALNTEAFF
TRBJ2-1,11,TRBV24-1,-,CATSQGGEQFF
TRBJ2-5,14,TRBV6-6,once,CASSSRDRKETQYF
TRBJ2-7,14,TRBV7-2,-,CASSEGTSDYEQYF
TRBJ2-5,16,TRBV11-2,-,CASSLGTSGGQETQYF